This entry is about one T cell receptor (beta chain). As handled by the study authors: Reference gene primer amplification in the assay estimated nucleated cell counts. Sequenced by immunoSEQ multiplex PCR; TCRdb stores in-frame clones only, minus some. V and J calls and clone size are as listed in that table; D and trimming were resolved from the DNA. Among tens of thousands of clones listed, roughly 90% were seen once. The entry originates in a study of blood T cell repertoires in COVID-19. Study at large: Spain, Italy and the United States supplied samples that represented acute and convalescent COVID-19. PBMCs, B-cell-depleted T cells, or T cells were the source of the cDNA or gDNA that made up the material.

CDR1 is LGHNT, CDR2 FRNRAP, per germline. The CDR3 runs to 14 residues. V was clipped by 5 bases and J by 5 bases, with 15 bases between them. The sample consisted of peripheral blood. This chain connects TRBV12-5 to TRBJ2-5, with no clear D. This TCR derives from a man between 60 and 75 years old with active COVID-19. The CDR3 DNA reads TGTGCTAGTGGTCAGGTAGTGGCTACGGAGACCCAGTACTTC. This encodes CASGQVVATETQYF.